This T cell receptor (beta chain) was identified in a study of beta chain features in type 1 diabetes. Study-wide points: People with Type 1 diabetes carried modestly yet significantly shorter TCRB CDR3s in all four CD4+ subsets.

Naive, central memory, regulatory and stem cell-like memory cells within the CD4+ compartment were sorted using CD45RO/CCR7/CD25/CD127/CD95/CD27. Trimming shortened V by 6 bases and J by 0 bases, and 13 bases separated the two germline ends. CDR1 and CDR2 from the germline V gene are SEHNR and FQNEAQ (reference sequence). This CDR3 contains 15 residues. The whole isolated RNA underwent reverse transcription, so sequencing captured expressed TCRB transcripts. Repertoires were generated with immunoSEQ multiplex PCR, while TCRdb's copy carries only in-frame clones and drops some. The sample yields 120,000 to 150,000 clones, about 13% seen once. This clone occurred a few times. Its antigen is still unknown.

The receptor's source is a young man with type 1 diabetes. The V call is TRBV7-9, the J call TRBJ2-3; tentative D call: TRBD1 (6 bases). Sequencing was performed on central memory CD4+ T cells from blood. CDR3 region: CASRRDTSSTDTQYF. As DNA, the CDR3 is TGTGCCAGCAGAAGGGACACCTCTAGCACAGATACGCAGTATTTT.